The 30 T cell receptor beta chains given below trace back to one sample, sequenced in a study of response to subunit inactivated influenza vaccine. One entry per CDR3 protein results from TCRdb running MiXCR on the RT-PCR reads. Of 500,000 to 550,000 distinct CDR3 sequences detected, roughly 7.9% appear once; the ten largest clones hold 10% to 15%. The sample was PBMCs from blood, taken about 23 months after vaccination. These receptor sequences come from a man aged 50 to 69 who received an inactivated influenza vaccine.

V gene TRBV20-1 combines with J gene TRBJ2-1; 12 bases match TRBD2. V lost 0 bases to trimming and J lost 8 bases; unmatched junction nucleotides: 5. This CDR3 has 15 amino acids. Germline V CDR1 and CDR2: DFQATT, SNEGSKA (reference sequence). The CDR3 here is CSAREVTSGRYEQFF. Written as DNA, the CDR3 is TGCAGTGCTAGAGAAGTTACTAGCGGGAGGTATGAGCAGTTCTTC.

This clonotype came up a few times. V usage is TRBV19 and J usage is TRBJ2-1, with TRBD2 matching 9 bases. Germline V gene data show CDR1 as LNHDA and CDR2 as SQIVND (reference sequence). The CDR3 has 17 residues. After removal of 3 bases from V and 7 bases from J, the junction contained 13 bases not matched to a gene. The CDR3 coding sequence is TGTGCCAGTAGTATCCTCCTGGTTAGCGGGAGTATGAATGAGCAGTTCTTC. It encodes CASSILLVSGSMNEQFF.

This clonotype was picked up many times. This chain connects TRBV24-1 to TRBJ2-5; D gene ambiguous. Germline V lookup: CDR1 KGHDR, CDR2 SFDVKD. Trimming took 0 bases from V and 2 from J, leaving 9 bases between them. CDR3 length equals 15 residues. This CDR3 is CATSDLFGGQETQYF. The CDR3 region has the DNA TGTGCCACCAGTGATTTGTTTGGCGGACAAGAGACCCAGTACTTC.

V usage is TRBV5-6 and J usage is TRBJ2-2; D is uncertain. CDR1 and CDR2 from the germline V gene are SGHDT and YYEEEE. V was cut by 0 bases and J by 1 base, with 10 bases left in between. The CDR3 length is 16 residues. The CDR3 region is CASSLVPGGNTGELFF. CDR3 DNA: TGTGCCAGCAGCTTGGTTCCGGGTGGGAACACCGGGGAGCTGTTTTTT.

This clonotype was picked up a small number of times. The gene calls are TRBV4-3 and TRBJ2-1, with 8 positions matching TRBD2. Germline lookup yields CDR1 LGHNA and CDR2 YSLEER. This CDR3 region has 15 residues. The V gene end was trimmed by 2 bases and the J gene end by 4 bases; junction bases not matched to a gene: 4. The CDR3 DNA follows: TGCGCCAGCAGCCAAATAATAGCGGGGTACAATGAGCAGTTCTTC. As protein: CASSQIIAGYNEQFF.

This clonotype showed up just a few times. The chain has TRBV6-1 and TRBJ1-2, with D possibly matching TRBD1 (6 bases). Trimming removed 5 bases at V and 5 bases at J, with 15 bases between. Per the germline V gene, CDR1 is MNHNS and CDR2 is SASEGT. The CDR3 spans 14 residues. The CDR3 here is CASSTGNMLYGYTF. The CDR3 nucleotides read TGTGCCAGCAGTACAGGGAACATGCTTTATGGCTACACCTTC.

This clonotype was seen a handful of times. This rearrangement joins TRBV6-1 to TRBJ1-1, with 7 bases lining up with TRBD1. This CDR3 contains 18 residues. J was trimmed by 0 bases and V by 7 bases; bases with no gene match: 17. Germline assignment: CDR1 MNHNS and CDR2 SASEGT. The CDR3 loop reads CASTPANRGNYMNTEAFF. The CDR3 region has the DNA TGTGCCAGCACTCCTGCCAACAGGGGCAACTATATGAACACTGAAGCTTTCTTT.

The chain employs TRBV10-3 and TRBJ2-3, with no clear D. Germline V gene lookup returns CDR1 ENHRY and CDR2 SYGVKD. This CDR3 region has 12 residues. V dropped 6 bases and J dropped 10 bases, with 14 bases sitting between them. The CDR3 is CAISDGRTPQYF. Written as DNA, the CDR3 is TGTGCCATCAGCGACGGCCGTACCCCGCAGTATTTT.

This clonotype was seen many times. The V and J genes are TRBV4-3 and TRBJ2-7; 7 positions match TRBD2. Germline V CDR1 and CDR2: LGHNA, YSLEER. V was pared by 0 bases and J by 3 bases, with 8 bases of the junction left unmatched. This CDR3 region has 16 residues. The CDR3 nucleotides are TGCGCCAGCAGCCAAGAATACGGGGCGGGAGACTACGAGCAGTACTTC. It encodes CASSQEYGAGDYEQYF.

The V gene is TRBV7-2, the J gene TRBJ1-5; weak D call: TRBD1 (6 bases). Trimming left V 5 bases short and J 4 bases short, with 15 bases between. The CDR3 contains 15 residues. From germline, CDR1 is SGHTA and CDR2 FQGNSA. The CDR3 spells CASSVDGGRNQPQHF. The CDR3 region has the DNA TGTGCCAGCAGCGTAGATGGGGGCAGGAATCAGCCCCAGCATTTT.

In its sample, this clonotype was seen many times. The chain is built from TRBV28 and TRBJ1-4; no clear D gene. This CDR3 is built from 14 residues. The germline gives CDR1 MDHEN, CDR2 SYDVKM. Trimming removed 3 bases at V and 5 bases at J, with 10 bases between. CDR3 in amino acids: CASSFWTNNEKLFF. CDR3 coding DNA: TGTGCCAGCAGTTTCTGGACGAACAATGAAAAACTGTTTTTT.

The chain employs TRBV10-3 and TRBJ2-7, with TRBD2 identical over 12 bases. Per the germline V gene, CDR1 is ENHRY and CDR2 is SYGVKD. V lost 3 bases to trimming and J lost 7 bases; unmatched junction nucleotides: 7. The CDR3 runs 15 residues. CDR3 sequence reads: CAISDRLAGDSEQYF. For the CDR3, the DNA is TGTGCCATCAGTGACAGACTAGCGGGAGACAGTGAGCAGTACTTC.

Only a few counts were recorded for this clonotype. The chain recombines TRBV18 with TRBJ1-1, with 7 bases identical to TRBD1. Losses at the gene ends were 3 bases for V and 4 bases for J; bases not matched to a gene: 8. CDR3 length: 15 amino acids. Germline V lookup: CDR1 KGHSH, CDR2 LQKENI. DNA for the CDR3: TGTGCCAGCTCACCTTTTCAGGGGGAGAGCACTGAAGCTTTCTTT. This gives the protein CASSPFQGESTEAFF.

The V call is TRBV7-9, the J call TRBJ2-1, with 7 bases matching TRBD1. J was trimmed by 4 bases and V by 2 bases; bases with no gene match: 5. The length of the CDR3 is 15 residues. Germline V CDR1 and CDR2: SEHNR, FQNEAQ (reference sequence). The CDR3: CASSLMGQLYNEQFF. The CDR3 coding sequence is TGTGCCAGCAGCTTAATGGGACAGTTATACAATGAGCAGTTCTTC.

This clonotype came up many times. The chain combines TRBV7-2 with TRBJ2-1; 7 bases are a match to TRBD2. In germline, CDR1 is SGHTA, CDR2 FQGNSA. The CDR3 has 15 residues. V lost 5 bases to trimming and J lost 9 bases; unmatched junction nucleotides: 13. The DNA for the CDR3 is TGTGCCAGCAGCCGCACCCAGCGGGGCCTAATTGAGCAGTTCTTC. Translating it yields CASSRTQRGLIEQFF.

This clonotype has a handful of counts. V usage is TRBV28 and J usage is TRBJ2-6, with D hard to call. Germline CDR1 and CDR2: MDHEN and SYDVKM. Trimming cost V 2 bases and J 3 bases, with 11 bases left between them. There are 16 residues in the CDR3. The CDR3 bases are TGTGCCAGCAGTTTACCCGGGCATGGTGGGGCCAACGTCCTGACTTTC. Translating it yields CASSLPGHGGANVLTF.

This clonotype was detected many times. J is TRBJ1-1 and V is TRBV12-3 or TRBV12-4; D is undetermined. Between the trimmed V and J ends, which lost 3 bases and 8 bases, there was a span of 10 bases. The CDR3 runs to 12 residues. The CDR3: CASSLVGSEAFF. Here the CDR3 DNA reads TGTGCCAGCAGTTTGGTAGGGTCGGAAGCTTTCTTT.

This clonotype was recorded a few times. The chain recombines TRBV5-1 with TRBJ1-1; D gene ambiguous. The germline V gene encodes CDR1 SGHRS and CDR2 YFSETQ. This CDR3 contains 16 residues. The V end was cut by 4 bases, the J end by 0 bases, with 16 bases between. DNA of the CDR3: TGCGCCAGCAGCCCCGTGGGTCTAAGTATGAACACTGAAGCTTTCTTT. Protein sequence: CASSPVGLSMNTEAFF.

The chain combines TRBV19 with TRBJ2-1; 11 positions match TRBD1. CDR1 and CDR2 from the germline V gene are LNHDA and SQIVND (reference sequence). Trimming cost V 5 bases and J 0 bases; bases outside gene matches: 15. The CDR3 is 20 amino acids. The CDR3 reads CASSLGTGGPFDYSYNEQFF. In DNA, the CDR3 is TGTGCCAGTAGTTTAGGGACAGGGGGACCTTTTGATTACTCCTACAATGAGCAGTTCTTC.

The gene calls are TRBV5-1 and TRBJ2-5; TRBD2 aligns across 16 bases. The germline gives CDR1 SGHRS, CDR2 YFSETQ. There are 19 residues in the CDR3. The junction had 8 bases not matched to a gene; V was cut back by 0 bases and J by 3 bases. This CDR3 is CASSLAGTSGRAGEETQYF. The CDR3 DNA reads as TGCGCCAGCAGCTTGGCCGGGACTAGCGGGAGGGCTGGGGAAGAGACCCAGTACTTC.

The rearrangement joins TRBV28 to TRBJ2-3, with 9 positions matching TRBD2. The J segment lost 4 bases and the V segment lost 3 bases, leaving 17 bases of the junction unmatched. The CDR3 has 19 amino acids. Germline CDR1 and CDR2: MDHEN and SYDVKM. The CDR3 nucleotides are TGTGCCAGCAGTTTCGGCGGGGGGGGCGGCGGGAGAGGGTCAGATACGCAGTATTTT. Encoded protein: CASSFGGGGGGRGSDTQYF.

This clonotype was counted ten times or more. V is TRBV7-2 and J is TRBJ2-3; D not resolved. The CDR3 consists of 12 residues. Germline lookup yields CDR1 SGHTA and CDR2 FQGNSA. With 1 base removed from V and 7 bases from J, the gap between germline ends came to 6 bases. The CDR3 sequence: CASSLGGNTQYF. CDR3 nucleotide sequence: TGTGCCAGCAGCTTAGGCGGAAATACGCAGTATTTT.

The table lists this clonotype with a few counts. The CDR3 nucleotides are TGTGCCAGCAGCTTCCCGGTCCGCGAGCAGTTCTTC. It is translated as CASSFPVREQFF. The J gene is TRBJ2-1, the V gene TRBV11-2; D not certain. Looked up from germline, CDR1 is SGHAT and CDR2 is FQNNGV. The length of the CDR3 is 12 residues. V lost 3 bases, J lost 10 bases, and 10 bases lay in between.

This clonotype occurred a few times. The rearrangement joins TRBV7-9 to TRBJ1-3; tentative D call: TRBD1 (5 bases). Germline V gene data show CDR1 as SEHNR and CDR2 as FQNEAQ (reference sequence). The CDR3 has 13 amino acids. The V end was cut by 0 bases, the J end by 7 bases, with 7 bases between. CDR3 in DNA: TGTGCCAGCAGCTTAGCCGGGGCGAACACCATATATTTT. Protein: CASSLAGANTIYF. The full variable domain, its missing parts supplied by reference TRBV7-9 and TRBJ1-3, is DTGVSQNPRHKITKRGQNVTFRCDPISEHNRLYWYRQTLGQGPEFLTYFQNEAQLEKSRLLSDRFSAERPKGSFSTLEIQRTEQGDSAMYLCASSLAGANTIYFGEGSWLTVV.

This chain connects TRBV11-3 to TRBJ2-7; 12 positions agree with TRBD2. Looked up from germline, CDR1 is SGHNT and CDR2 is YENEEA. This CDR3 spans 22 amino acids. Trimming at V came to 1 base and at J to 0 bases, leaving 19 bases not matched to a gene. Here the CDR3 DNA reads TGTGCCAGCAGCTTAGGTACCCCTAAGGCTAGCGGGGGGGTCCTCCCCTCCTACGAGCAGTACTTC. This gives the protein CASSLGTPKASGGVLPSYEQYF.

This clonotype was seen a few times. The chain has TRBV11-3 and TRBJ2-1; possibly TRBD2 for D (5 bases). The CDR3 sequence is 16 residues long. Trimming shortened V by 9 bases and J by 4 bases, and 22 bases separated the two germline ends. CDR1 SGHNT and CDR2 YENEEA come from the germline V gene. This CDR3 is CASASGSSVKYNEQFF. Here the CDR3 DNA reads TGTGCCAGTGCCAGTGGAAGTAGCGTGAAATACAATGAGCAGTTCTTC.

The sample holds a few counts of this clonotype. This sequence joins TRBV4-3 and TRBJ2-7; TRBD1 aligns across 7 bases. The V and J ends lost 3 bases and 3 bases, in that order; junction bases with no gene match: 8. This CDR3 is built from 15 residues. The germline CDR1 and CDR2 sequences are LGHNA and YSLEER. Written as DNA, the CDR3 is TGCGCCAGCAGCCAGACAGGGCTCATCGACTACGAGCAGTACTTC. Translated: CASSQTGLIDYEQYF.

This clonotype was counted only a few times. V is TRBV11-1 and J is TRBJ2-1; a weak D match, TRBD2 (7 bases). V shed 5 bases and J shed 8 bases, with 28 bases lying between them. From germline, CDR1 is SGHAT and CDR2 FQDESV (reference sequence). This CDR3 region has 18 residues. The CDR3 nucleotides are TGTGCCAGCAGCCCCTGGGCGCGTGGGGGGGCCCTCCGGTATGAGCAGTTCTTC. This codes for CASSPWARGGALRYEQFF. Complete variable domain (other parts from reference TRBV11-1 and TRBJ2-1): EAEVAQSPRYKITEKSQAVAFWCDPISGHATLYWYRQILGQGPELLVQFQDESVVDDSQLPKDRFSAERLKGVDSTLKIQPAELGDSAMYLCASSPWARGGALRYEQFFGPGTRLTVL.

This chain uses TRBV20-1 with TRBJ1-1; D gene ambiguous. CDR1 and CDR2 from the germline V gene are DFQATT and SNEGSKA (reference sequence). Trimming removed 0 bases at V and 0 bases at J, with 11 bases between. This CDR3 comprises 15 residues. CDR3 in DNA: TGCAGTGCTAGAGATCCGACACAGTTGAACACTGAAGCTTTCTTT. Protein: CSARDPTQLNTEAFF.

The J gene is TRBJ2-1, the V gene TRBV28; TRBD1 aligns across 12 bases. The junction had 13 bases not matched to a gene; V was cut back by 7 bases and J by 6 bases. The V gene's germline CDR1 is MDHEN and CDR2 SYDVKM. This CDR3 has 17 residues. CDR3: CASTTPGQGARSNEQFF. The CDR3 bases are TGTGCCAGCACCACGCCGGGACAGGGGGCGCGGTCCAATGAGCAGTTCTTC.